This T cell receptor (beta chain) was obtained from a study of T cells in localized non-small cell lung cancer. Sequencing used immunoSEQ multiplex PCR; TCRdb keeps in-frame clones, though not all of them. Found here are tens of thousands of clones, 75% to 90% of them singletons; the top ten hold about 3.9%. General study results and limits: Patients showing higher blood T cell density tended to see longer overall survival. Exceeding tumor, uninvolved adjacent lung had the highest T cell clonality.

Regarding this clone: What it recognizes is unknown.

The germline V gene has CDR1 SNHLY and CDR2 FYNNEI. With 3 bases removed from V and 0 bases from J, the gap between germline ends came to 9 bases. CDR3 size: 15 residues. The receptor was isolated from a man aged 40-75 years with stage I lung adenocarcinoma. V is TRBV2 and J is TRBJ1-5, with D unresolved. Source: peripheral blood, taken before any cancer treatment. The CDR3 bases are TGTGCCAGCAGTGACACAAGCTATAGCAATCAGCCCCAGCATTTT. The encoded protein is CASSDTSYSNQPQHF.